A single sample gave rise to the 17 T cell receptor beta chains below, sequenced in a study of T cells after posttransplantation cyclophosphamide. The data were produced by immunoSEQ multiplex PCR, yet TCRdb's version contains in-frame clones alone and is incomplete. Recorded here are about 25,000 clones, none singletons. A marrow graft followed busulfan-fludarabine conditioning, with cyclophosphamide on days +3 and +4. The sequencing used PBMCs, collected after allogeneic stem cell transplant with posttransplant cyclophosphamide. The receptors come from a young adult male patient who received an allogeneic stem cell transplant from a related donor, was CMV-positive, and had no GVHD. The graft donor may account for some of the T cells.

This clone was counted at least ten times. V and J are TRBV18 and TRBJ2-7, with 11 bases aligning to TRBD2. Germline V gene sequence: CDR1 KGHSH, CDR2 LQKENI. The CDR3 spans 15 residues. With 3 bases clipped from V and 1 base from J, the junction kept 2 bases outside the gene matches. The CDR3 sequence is CASSPTSGGSYEQYF. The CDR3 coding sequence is TGTGCCAGCTCACCCACTAGCGGGGGATCCTACGAGCAGTACTTC.

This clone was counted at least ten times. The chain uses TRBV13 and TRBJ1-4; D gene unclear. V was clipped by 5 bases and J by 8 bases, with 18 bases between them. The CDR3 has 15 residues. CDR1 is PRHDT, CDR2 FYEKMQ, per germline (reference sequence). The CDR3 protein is CASSPSRGRAEKLFF. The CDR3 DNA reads TGTGCCAGCAGCCCATCTCGGGGAAGAGCGGAAAAACTGTTTTTT.

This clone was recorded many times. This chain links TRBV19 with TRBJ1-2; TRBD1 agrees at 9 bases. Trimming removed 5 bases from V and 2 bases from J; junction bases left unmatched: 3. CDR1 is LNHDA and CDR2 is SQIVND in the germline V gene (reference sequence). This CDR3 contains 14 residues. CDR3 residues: CASSAGTGNYGYTF. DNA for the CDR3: TGTGCCAGTAGTGCGGGGACAGGGAACTATGGCTACACCTTC.

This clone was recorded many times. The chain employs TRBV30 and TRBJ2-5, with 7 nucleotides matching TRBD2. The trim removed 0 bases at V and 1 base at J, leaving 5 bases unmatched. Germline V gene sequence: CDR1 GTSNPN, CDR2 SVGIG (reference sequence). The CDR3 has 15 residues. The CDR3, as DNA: TGTGCCTGGAGTGTAACGGGGGGATTCCAAGAGACCCAGTACTTC. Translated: CAWSVTGGFQETQYF. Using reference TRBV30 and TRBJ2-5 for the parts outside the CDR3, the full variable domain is SQTIHQWPATLVQPVGSPLSLECTVEGTSNPNLYWYRQAAGRGLQLLFYSVGIGQISSEVPQNLSASRPQDRQFILSSKKLLLSDSGFYLCAWSVTGGFQETQYFGPGTRLLVL.

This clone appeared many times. CDR3 DNA: TGCGCCAGCAGCCATGCGGGCCCTCAAGAGACCCAGTACTTC. Residues: CASSHAGPQETQYF. V usage is TRBV4-1 and J usage is TRBJ2-5, with D possibly being TRBD2 (5 bases). Germline-derived CDR1 and CDR2 are MGHRA and YSYEKL. The CDR3 contains 14 residues. The V end lost 3 bases, the J end lost 2 bases, and 10 bases lay between the germline ends.

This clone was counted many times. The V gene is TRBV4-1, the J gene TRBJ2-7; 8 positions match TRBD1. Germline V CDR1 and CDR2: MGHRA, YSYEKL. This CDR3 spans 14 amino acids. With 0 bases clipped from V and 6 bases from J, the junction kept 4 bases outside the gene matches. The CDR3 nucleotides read TGCGCCAGCAGCCAAGACCAGACAGGGGTCGAGCAGTACTTC. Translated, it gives CASSQDQTGVEQYF.

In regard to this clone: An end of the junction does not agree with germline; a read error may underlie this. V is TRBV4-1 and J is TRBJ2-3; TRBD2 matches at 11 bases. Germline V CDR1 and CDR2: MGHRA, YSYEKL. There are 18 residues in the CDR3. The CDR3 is CVSSGSGRARLSTDTQYF. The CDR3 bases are TGCGTCAGCAGCGGTAGCGGGAGGGCACGATTGAGCACAGATACGCAGTATTTT.

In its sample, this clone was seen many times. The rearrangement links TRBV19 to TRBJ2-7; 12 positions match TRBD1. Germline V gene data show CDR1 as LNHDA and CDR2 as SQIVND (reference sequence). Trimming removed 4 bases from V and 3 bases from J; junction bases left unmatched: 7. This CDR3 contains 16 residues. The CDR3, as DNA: TGTGCCAGTAGTAGATCCGGGACAGGGGGCAACTACGAGCAGTACTTC. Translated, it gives CASSRSGTGGNYEQYF. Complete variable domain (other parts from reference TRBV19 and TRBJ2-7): DGGITQSPKYLFRKEGQNVTLSCEQNLNHDAMYWYRQDPGQGLRLIYYSQIVNDFQKGDIAEGYSVSREKKESFPLTVTSAQKNPTAFYLCASSRSGTGGNYEQYFGPGTRLTVT.

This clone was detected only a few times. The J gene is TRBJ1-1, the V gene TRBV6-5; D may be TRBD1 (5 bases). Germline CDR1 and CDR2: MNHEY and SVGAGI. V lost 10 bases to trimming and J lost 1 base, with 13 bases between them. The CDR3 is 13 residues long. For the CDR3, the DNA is TGTGCCACCTCGGACACCCAGAACACTGAAGCTTTCTTT. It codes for CATSDTQNTEAFF.

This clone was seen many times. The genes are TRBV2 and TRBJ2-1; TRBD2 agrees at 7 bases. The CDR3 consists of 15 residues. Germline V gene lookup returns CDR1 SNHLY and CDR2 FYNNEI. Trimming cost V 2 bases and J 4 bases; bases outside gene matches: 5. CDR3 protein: CASSETSVRYNEQFF. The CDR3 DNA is TGTGCCAGCAGTGAAACTAGCGTTAGATACAATGAGCAGTTCTTC.

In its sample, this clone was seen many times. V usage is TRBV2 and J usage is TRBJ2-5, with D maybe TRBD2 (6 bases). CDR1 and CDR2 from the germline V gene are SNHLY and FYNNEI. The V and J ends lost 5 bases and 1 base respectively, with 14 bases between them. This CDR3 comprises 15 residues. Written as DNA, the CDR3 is TGTGCCAGCAGTCGACCGGGACTGGGCCAAGAGACCCAGTACTTC. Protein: CASSRPGLGQETQYF.

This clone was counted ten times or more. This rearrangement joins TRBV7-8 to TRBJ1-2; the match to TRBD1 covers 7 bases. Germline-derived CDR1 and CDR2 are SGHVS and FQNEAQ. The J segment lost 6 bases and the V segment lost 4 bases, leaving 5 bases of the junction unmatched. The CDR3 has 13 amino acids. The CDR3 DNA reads TGTGCCAGCAGCTCCGGGACAGTGAATGGCTACACCTTC. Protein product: CASSSGTVNGYTF.

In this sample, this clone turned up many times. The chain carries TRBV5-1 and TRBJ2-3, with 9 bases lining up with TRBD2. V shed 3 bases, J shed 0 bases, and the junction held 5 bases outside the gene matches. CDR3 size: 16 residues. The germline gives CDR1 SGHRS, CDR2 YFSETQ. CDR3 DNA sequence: TGCGCCAGCAGCTCCACTAGCGGGCCTAGCACAGATACGCAGTATTTT. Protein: CASSSTSGPSTDTQYF.

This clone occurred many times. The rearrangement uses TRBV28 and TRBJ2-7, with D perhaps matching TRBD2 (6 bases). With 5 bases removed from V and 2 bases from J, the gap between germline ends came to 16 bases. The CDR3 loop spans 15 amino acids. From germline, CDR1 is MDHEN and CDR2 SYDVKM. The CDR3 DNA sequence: TGTGCCAGCAGTGGGTTTGGGCGGGGCACCTACGAGCAGTACTTC. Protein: CASSGFGRGTYEQYF.

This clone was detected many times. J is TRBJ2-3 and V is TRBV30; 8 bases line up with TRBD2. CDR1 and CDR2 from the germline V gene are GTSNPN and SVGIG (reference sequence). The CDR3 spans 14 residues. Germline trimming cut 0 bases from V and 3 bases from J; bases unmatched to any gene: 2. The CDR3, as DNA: TGTGCCTGGAGTGTTCGGGGGGGTACAGATACGCAGTATTTT. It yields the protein CAWSVRGGTDTQYF.

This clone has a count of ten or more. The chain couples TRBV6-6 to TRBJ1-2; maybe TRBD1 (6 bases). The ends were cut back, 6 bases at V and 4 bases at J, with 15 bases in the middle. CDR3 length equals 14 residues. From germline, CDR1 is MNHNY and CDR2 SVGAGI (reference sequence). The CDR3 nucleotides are TGTGCCAGCAGAACAGGGAAAGGAAGCTATGGCTACACCTTC. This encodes CASRTGKGSYGYTF.

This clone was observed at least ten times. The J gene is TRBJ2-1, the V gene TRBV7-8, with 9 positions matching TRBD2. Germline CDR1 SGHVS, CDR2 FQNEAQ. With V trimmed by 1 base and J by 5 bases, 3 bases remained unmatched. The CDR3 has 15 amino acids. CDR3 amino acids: CASSLGLAGNNEQFF. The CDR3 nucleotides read TGTGCCAGCAGCTTAGGGCTAGCGGGAAACAATGAGCAGTTCTTC.